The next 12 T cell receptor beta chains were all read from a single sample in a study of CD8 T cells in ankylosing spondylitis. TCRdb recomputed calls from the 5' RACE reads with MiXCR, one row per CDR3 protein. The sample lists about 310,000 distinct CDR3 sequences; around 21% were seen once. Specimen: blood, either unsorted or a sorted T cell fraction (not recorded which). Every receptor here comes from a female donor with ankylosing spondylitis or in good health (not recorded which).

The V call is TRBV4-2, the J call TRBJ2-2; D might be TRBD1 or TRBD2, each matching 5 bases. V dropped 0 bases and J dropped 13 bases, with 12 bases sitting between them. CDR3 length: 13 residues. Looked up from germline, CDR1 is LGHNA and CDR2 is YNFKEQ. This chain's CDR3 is CASSQEPPGRLFF. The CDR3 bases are TGTGCCAGCAGCCAAGAGCCTCCGGGACGGCTGTTTTTT.

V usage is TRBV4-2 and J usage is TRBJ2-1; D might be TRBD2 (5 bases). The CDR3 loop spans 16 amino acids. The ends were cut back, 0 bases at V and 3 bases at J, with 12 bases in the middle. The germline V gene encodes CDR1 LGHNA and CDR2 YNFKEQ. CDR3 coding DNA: TGTGCCAGCAGCCAAGATCGAGGGAACCTCTACAATGAGCAGTTCTTC. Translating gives CASSQDRGNLYNEQFF.

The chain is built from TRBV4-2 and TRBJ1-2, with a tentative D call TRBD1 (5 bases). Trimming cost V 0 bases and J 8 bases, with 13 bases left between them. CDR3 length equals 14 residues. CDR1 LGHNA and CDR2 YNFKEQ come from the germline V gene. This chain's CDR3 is CASSQEGEVGGYTF. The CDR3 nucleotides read TGTGCCAGCAGCCAAGAAGGGGAAGTAGGGGGCTACACCTTC.

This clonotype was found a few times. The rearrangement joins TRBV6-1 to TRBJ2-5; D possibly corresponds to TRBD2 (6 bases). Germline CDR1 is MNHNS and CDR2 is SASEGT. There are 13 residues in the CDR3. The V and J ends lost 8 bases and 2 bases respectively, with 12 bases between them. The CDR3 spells CASLPRGQETQYF. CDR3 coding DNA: TGTGCCAGCTTACCCCGGGGGCAAGAGACCCAGTACTTC.

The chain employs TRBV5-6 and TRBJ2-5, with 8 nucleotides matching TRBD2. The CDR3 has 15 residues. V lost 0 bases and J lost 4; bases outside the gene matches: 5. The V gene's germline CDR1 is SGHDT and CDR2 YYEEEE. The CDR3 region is CASSLGLGLVETQYF. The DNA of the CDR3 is TGTGCCAGCAGCTTGGGATTGGGACTAGTAGAGACCCAGTACTTC.

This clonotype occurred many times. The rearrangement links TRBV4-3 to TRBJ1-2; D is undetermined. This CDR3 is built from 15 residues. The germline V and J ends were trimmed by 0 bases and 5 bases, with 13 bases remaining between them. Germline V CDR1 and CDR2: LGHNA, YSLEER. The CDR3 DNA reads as TGCGCCAGCAGCCAAGAGAGATTCGGGGTGTATGGCTACACCTTC. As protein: CASSQERFGVYGYTF.

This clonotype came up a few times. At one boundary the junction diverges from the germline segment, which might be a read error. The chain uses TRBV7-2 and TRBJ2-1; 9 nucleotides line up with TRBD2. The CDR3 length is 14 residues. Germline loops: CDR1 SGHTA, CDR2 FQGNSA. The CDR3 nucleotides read TGTGCCAGCAGCCTAGCGGGAAAAATGGATGAGCAGTTCTTC. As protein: CASSLAGKMDEQFF.

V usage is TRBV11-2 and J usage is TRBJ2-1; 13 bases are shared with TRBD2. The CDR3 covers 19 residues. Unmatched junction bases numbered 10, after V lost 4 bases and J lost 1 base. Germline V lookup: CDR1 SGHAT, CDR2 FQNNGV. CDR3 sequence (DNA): TGTGCCAGCAGCTCACCCCGGGGACTAGCGGGACTTTCCTACAATGAGCAGTTCTTC. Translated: CASSSPRGLAGLSYNEQFF.

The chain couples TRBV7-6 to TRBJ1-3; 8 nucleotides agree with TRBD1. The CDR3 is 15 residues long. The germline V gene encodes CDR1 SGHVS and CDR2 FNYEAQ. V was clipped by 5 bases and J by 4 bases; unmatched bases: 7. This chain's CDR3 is CASSPRTGNGNTIYF. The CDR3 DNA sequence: TGTGCCAGCAGCCCTAGGACAGGGAACGGAAACACCATATATTTT.

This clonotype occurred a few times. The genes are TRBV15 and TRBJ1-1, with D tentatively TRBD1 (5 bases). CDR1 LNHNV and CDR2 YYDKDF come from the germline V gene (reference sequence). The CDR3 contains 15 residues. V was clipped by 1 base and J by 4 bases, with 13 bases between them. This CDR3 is CATSRGGDGATEAFF. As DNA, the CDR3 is TGTGCCACCAGCAGAGGGGGGGACGGGGCCACTGAAGCTTTCTTT.

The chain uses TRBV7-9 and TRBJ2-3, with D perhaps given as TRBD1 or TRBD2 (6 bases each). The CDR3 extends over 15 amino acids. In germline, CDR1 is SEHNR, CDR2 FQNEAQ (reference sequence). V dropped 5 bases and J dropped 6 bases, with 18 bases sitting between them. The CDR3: CASSPGGPPSDTQYF. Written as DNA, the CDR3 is TGTGCCAGCAGCCCCGGGGGCCCCCCATCGGATACGCAGTATTTT.

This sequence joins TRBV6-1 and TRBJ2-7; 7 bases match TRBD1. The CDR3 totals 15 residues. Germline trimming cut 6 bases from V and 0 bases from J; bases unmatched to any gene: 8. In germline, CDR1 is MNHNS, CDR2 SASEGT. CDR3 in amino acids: CASSGNRGYSYEQYF. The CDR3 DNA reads TGTGCCAGCAGCGGGAACAGGGGTTACTCCTACGAGCAGTACTTC.